Listed below are T cell receptor beta chains from one sample, sequenced in a study of shared T cell receptors in the human thymus. Generated by immunoSEQ multiplex PCR, the TCRdb table keeps only in-frame clones and is missing some. Of hundreds of thousands of clones listed, over 75% are singletons. These sequences were also reported in another study, on human thymus T cells.

What was sequenced was thymocytes. The receptor set was obtained from a boy in the first two years of life with a congenital heart defect. Both conserved end residues are part of each CDR3. D genes are given only for firm matches. Size values are once, few and many counts, or a class for expanded clones, and some rows have none.

TRBD1,TRBJ2-2,-,TRBV13,TGTGCCAGCAGCTCGACAGGGGGCCCCGGGGAGCTGTTTTTT,CASSSTGGPGELFF
TRBD2,TRBJ2-3,-,TRBV7-2,TGTGCCAGCAGCTTAGAAGCGGGGGGCACAGATACGCAGTATTTT,CASSLEAGGTDTQYF
-,TRBJ2-7,-,TRBV28,TGTGCTAGCAGTCCCCCTCCGACTAGAGGTCCCTACGAGCAGTACTTC,CASSPPPTRGPYEQYF
-,TRBJ1-1,once,TRBV27,TGTGCCAGCAGACCCCCCTGGAGCCTGAACACTGAAGCTTTCTTT,CASRPPWSLNTEAFF
-,TRBJ1-1,-,TRBV29-1,TGCAGCGTTGGTTCCGGGTCGGGAAACACTGAAGCTTTCTTT,CSVGSGSGNTEAFF
-,TRBJ2-2,-,TRBV6-1,TGTGCCAGCAGTGACTCTAAGGCGGACACCGGGGAGCTGTTTTTT,CASSDSKADTGELFF
TRBD2,TRBJ2-1,-,TRBV7-9,TGTGCCAGCAGCCTCTGGGCGGGGGTGGCGGGAGGGCCTCCTGAGCAGTTCTTC,CASSLWAGVAGGPPEQFF
TRBD1,TRBJ2-5,-,TRBV28,TGTGCCAGCAGTTTCCGGGACAGGGAAGAGACCCAGTACTTC,CASSFRDREETQYF
TRBD1,TRBJ1-5,-,TRBV6-1,TGTGCCAGCAGTGACTTACAGGGGCCGGATGAAAATCAGCCCCAGCATTTT,CASSDLQGPDENQPQHF
-,TRBJ2-7,-,TRBV6-1,TGTGCCAGCAGTGAATTCGCCTACGAGCAGTACTTC,CASSEFAYEQYF
-,TRBJ2-7,once,TRBV6-4,TGTGCCAGCAGTGACGGGAGGATCAGGGAGCAGTACTTC,CASSDGRIREQYF
-,TRBJ1-2,-,TRBV30,TGTGCCTGGAGTGGGGGGGGGCAGATCTATGGCTACACCTTC,CAWSGGGQIYGYTF
TRBD2,TRBJ2-2,-,TRBV10-3,TGTGCCATCAAGAGTGCTAGCGGAAAGAACACCGGGGAGCTGTTTTTT,CAIKSASGKNTGELFF
TRBD2,TRBJ2-3,-,TRBV11-3,TGTGCCAGCAGCTCCAAAGCGAGCGGGAGGGCCGAAGATACGCAGTATTTT,CASSSKASGRAEDTQYF
-,TRBJ2-7,few,TRBV10-1,TGCGCCAACTGGACTCCGACCTACGAGCAGTACTTC,CANWTPTYEQYF
TRBD2,TRBJ2-1,once,TRBV11-3,TGTGCCAGCAGCTTAGATGCGGCTAGCGGGAGTAAGAGTGAGCAGTTCTTC,CASSLDAASGSKSEQFF
-,TRBJ1-5,once,TRBV9,TGTGCCAGCAGCGACGGGGGAAGCAATCAGCCCCAGCATTTT,CASSDGGSNQPQHF
-,TRBJ2-7,-,TRBV27,TGTGCCAGCAGTTTAGCGAGGGAGCAGTACTTC,CASSLAREQYF
-,TRBJ2-5,-,TRBV6-5,TGTGCCAGCACCCCAGACAGGATCCGGGGGACCCAGTACTTC,CASTPDRIRGTQYF
TRBD1,TRBJ2-1,-,TRBV7-9,TGTGCCAGCAGCTTACACGGGTGGACAGGGGATCGTTTTGATGAGCAGTTCTTC,CASSLHGWTGDRFDEQFF
-,TRBJ2-7,-,TRBV11-3,TGTGCCAGCAGCCCACAGGGATACGAGCAGTACTTC,CASSPQGYEQYF
-,TRBJ2-7,-,TRBV11-3,TGTGCCAGCAGCCCCACAGGGGAGGATGACGAGCAGTACTTC,CASSPTGEDDEQYF